This T cell receptor (beta chain) was sequenced during a study of vaccination effects on CD4 cells after COVID-19. Study findings and constraints: Healthy vaccinees' vaccine-induced clones included only 1 of 255 that recognized common cold coronaviruses.

Antigen-specific CD4+ T cells were first expanded with viral peptide pools by the ViraFEST assay and only then sequenced. Scientists isolated CD4+ T cells after a roughly 9-day culture period ended. Vaccine recipients lacked prior SARS-CoV-2 infection and had negative nucleocapsid antibodies. Comment on this clone: Its antigen remains unknown.

Germline V lookup: CDR1 GTSNPN, CDR2 SVGIG (reference sequence). The CDR3 is 16 amino acids. The V and J ends lost 7 bases and 1 base, in that order; junction bases with no gene match: 9. Clones were sequenced by immunoSEQ multiplex PCR, and TCRdb holds only the in-frame ones, with some missing. Here the sample spans tens of thousands of clones, approximately 70% being singletons. The sample in question was CD4+ T cells from PBMCs cultured with SARS-CoV-2 spike peptides, obtained before COVID-19 vaccination. The source is a human donor who received a COVID-19 vaccine. The chain recombines TRBV30 with TRBJ2-6; TRBD1 aligns across 8 bases. The CDR3 sequence: CASSPGQESGANVLTF. In DNA form, the CDR3 reads TGTGCCTCATCGCCGGGACAGGAGTCTGGGGCCAACGTCCTGACTTTC.